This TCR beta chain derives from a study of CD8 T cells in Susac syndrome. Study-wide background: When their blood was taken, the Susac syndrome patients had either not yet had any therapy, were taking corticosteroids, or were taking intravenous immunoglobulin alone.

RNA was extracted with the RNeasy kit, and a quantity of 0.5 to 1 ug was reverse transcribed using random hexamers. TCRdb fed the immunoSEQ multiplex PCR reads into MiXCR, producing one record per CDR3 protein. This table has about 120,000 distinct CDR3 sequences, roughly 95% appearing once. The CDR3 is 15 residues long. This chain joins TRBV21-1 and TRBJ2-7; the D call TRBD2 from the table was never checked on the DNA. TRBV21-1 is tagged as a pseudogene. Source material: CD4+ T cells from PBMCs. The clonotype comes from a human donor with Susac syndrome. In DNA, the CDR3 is TGTGCCAGAGGGAGACTAGCGGGGTTCTCCTACGAGCAGTACTTC. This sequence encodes CARGRLAGFSYEQYF.